This is a list of T cell receptor beta chains from one sample in a study of cytomegalovirus exposure and HLA in healthy donors. Profiled with immunoSEQ multiplex PCR; TCRdb holds only in-frame clones, not every one. The table includes 110,000 to 150,000 clones, 70% detected once. The material sequenced was PBMCs. The source is a woman in her thirties in good health and CMV-seronegative. CDR3s include the opening cysteine and the closing phenylalanine or tryptophan. The D gene is left open where the match is weak. Clone size is stated in some rows and not others, as once, few, many or a class when expanded.

v_call	clone_size	d_call	j_call	cdr3_nt	cdr3_aa
TRBV5-1	-	-	TRBJ2-3	TGCGCCAGCAGCTTGAGCCTCCCGGGGGCAGATACGCAGTATTTT	CASSLSLPGADTQYF
TRBV5-1	-	-	TRBJ2-3	TGCGCCAGCAGCTTCCTGAACACCGGGGATACGCAGTATTTT	CASSFLNTGDTQYF
TRBV5-5	-	TRBD1	TRBJ2-1	TGTGCCAGCAGCTTGGATGGACAGGGGATCCTGCAGTTCTTC	CASSLDGQGILQFF
TRBV30	-	-	TRBJ1-3	TGTGCCTGGAGTGCCCCAGGCTCTGGAAACACCATATATTTT	CAWSAPGSGNTIYF
TRBV7-2	once	-	TRBJ2-1	TGTGCCAGCAGCTTAACATTACCCACCCCCCACTACAATGAGCAGTTCTTC	CASSLTLPTPHYNEQFF
TRBV29-1	-	-	TRBJ2-4	TGCAGCGTTGAATCCCCGGGACTCAAAAACATTCAGTACTTC	CSVESPGLKNIQYF
TRBV28	-	TRBD2	TRBJ2-5	TGTGCCAGCCTCCCGGGCGGGAGTGGGGAGCAGTACTTC	CASLPGGSGEQYF
TRBV5-1	-	-	TRBJ2-6	TGCGCCAGCAGCGGGGGCTACTGGGGTACTGGGGCCAACGTCCTGACTTTC	CASSGGYWGTGANVLTF
TRBV5-5	-	-	TRBJ2-3	TGTGCCAGCAGCTTCCTCGGGGATCCCCCAGATACGCAGTATTTT	CASSFLGDPPDTQYF
TRBV20-1	-	-	TRBJ2-3	TGCAGTGCCCCCGGACAGGATACGCAGTATTTT	CSAPGQDTQYF
TRBV9	-	TRBD1	TRBJ2-7	TGTGCCAGCAGCGTGACAGGGGATTCCTACGAGCAGTACTTC	CASSVTGDSYEQYF
TRBV9	-	TRBD2	TRBJ2-3	TGTGCCAGCAGCTTAGCTAGCGGGGGGATTGCAGATACGCAGTATTTT	CASSLASGGIADTQYF
TRBV10-3	-	-	TRBJ2-3	TGTGCCATCAGCTTAGGGGGTCCTCTGACAGATACGCAGTATTTT	CAISLGGPLTDTQYF
TRBV6-6	-	TRBD1	TRBJ2-3	TGTGCCAGCAGTTACCGGCAGGGGGCCGGAGATACGCAGTATTTT	CASSYRQGAGDTQYF
TRBV21-1	-	-	TRBJ2-7	TGTGCCAGCAGCGACTCCAACACGGGACAGGGCTCGGACGAGCAGTACTTC	CASSDSNTGQGSDEQYF
TRBV7-3	-	TRBD2	TRBJ2-3	TGTGCCAGCAGCTTTGCTAGCGGAGCCACAGATACGCAGTATTTT	CASSFASGATDTQYF
TRBV4-2	-	TRBD1	TRBJ2-1	TGTGCCAGCAGCCAAGATCGGGGACAGGGGTCCAACAATGAGCAGTTCTTC	CASSQDRGQGSNNEQFF
TRBV28	-	-	TRBJ1-5	TGTGCCAGCAGTTTACAACGGTTGCAGCCCCAGCATTTT	CASSLQRLQPQHF
TRBV11-2	-	-	TRBJ2-4	TGTGCCAGCAGCTTAGTCTCGACAGGCTCGAACATTCAGTACTTC	CASSLVSTGSNIQYF
TRBV14	-	TRBD1	TRBJ2-7	TGTGCCATCGACTCACAGGGGGCGGCCGAGCAGTACTTC	CAIDSQGAAEQYF
TRBV5-8	-	TRBD2	TRBJ2-5	TGTGCCAGCAGCTTGTATGGGAGGGGAGAGACCCAGTACTTC	CASSLYGRGETQYF
TRBV28	-	-	TRBJ1-1	TGTGCCAGCAGTGCCGCACAGGAGCCGTCGACTGAAGCTTTCTTT	CASSAAQEPSTEAFF